Presented here are 8 T cell receptor beta chains from one specimen sequenced in a study of monozygotic twins with inflammatory bowel disease. With the 5' RACE reads reprocessed, TCRdb shows one record per CDR3 protein and no DNA. The record lists 300,000 to 450,000 distinct CDR3 sequences, of which the ten most abundant hold about 2.5%. Source material: blood. The origin of the receptors is a human donor with ulcerative colitis or Crohn's disease, or a healthy co-twin of an affected twin (not recorded which).

The chain is built from TRBV6-4 and TRBJ2-1; as DNA is missing, the TRBD1 call by TCRdb cannot be tested. The CDR3 totals 15 residues. Looked up from germline, CDR1 is MRHNA and CDR2 is SNTAGT. The CDR3 spells CASSEGTGAYNEQFF.

The V call is TRBV5-7, the J call TRBJ2-6. TRBV5-7 is labeled an ORF, and its function is uncertain. The CDR3 sequence is 16 residues long. The CDR3 reads CASSLDRVSGANVLTF.

The CDR3 spells CASSPQGREQFF. V gene TRBV6-5 combines with J gene TRBJ2-1; TCRdb calls TRBD2, which cannot be checked without DNA. This CDR3 region has 12 residues. Germline CDR1 is MNHEY and CDR2 is SVGAGI.

The rearrangement uses TRBV3-1 and TRBJ2-3; TCRdb's D gene call, TRBD1, goes unchecked for lack of DNA. CDR1 and CDR2 from the germline V gene are LGHDT and YNNKEL (reference sequence). This CDR3 is 15 amino acids long. Here the CDR3 reads CASRTGTGGTYTQYF.

This chain uses TRBV7-2 with TRBJ2-5; TCRdb indicates TRBD1, and absent DNA this call remains unverified. The V gene's germline CDR1 is SGHTA and CDR2 FQGNSA. The CDR3 length is 16 residues. Here the CDR3 reads CASSQGWARGQETQYF.

The chain is built from TRBV20-1 and TRBJ1-2; no DNA is available, so the TRBD1 call from TCRdb remains unchecked. The CDR3 is made up of 12 amino acids. The germline CDR1 and CDR2 sequences are DFQATT and SNEGSKA (reference sequence). CDR3: CSASRSGGGYTF.

This sequence joins TRBV7-3 and TRBJ1-2. The V gene's germline CDR1 is SGHTA and CDR2 FQGTGA. The CDR3 consists of 14 residues. CDR3 protein: CASSFDPRRGGYTF.

The gene calls are TRBV5-1 and TRBJ2-7. The length of the CDR3 is 12 residues. Germline-derived CDR1 and CDR2 are SGHRS and YFSETQ. This chain's CDR3 is CASYDSSYKQYF.